Reported below is one T cell receptor beta chain. The sample holds a few counts of this clone. Its antigen is unknown. No clone much larger than this one lies a single base away; base qualities are absent. The source of the sample is a study of CXCR4 blockade with PD-1 therapy in pancreatic cancer (dated by TCRdb to the late 2010s). With respect to the entire study: The study analyzed resected pancreatic ductal adenocarcinoma using multiplex immunohistochemistry and TCRbeta immunosequencing, along with ex vivo slice culture to test PD-1 and CXCR4 blockade. To assess intratumoral heterogeneity, two geographically distinct regions from each of 5 to 7 tumors were TCR-sequenced.

Using the immunoSEQ Assay at Adaptive Biotechnologies, the researchers immunosequenced TCRbeta CDR3 regions from the extracted DNA. The study's own analysis went as follows. To measure the absolute abundance of each unique TCRbeta CDR3, the sequences were collapsed and filtered. Clonality was calculated as 1 minus Pielou's evenness, using only productive in-frame rearrangements. Regional overlap was evaluated by tracking the top 100 nucleotide rearrangements across paired samples, and paired versus unrelated samples were compared using the Morisita index. Convergence of nucleotide rearrangements onto identical amino acid sequences was assessed with the immunoSEQ Rearrangement Details tool. TCRdb mirrors the immuneACCESS table, restricted to in-frame sequences. Some clones are absent from its copies; in checked studies, under half trace to an unresolved V gene, and the reason for the others is unknown. Clone size and V and J calls were adopted from that table, with D and trimming inferred from the DNA. The sample has approximately 760 clones on record, approximately 33% of them singletons. The top ten clonotypes cover around 21% of the sample.

None of the patients whose archived tumor blocks were used had received neoadjuvant therapy prior to resection. For the preserved-tissue arm, the study drew on some 30 surgical resection samples taken from around 25 pancreatic ductal adenocarcinoma patients who had not been treated previously. DNA for the resection arm was extracted from ten 5-micron curls of FFPE tumor lying next to the multiplex immunohistochemistry slide. The paper's findings and limits, for the study overall: The frequency of each amino acid clone correlated strongly with the number of distinct nucleotide rearrangements encoding that clone, suggesting convergent selection driven by common tumor antigens. Because only TCRbeta chains were sequenced, true antigen-specificity overlap among the convergent dominant clones remained unconfirmed, awaiting paired alpha-beta single-cell sequencing. Tumors showed clonal expansion, with mean productive clonality about 0.14 versus 0.05 in healthy blood, but clonality did not correlate with survival.

The sequencing sample was made of tumor tissue. This receptor was identified in a human donor with pancreatic ductal adenocarcinoma.

The CDR3 protein: CASSSGTANQPQHF. The nucleotide sequence is given as TGTGCCAGCAGTTCCGGGACAGCTAATCAGCCCCAGCATTTT. The sequence joins TRBV27 to TRBJ1-5; 7 bases in the middle match TRBD1. Per the germline V gene (reference sequence), MNHEY is the CDR1 and SMNVEV is the CDR2. Here V drops 4 bases and J drops 4 bases, and the junction holds 4 bases not matched to any gene. Reading from cysteine to phenylalanine, the CDR3 counts 14 amino acids. Of all the DNA, just the CDR3 is kept, 42 bases in frame from base 1.